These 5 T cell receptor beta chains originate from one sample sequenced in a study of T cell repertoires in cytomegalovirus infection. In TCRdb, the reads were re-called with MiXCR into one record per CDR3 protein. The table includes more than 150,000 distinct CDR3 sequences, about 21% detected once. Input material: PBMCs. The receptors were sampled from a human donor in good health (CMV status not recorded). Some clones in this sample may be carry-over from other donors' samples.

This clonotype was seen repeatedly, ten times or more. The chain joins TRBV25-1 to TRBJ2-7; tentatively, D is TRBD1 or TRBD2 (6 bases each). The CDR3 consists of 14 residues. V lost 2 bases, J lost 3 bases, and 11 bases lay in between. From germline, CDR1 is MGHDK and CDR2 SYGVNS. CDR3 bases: TGTGCCAGCAGTGAACAGGGGACTCGCTACGAGCAGTACTTC. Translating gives CASSEQGTRYEQYF.

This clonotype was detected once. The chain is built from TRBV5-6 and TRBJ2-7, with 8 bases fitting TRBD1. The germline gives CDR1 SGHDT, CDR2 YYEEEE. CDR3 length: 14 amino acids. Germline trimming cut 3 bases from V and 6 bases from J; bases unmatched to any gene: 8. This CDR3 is CASSSTGVVVEQYF. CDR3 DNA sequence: TGTGCCAGCAGCTCGACAGGGGTGGTGGTCGAGCAGTACTTC. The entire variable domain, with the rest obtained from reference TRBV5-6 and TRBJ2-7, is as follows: DAGVTQSPTHLIKTRGQQVTLRCSPKSGHDTVSWYQQALGQGPQFIFQYYEEEERQRGNFPDRFSGHQFPNYSSELNVNALLLGDSALYLCASSSTGVVVEQYFGPGTRLTVT.

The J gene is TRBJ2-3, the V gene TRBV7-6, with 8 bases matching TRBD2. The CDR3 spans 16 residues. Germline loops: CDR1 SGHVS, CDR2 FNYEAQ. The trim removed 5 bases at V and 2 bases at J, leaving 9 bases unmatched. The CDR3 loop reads CASSPSGSGTTDTQYF. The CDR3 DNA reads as TGTGCCAGCAGCCCTTCGGGTAGCGGGACCACAGATACGCAGTATTTT.

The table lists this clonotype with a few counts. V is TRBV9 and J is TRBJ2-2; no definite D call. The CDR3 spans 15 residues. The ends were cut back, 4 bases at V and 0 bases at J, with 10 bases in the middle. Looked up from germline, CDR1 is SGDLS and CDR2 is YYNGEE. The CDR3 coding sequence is TGTGCCAGCAGCCCTCCGGACCCGAACACCGGGGAGCTGTTTTTT. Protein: CASSPPDPNTGELFF.

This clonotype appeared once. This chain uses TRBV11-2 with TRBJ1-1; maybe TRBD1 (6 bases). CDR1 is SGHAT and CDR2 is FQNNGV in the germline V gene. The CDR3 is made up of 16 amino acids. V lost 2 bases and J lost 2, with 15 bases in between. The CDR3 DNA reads TGTGCCAGCAGCTTATCCCTGGGACACCGAAACACTGAAGCTTTCTTT. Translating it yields CASSLSLGHRNTEAFF.